What follows are 13 T cell receptor beta chains derived from one specimen sequenced in a study of blood T cell repertoires in COVID-19. The protocol was immunoSEQ multiplex PCR, while the TCRdb copy is restricted to in-frame clones and leaves out a portion. Counted here are about 400,000 clones, approximately 87% occurring once; the ten biggest clones make up less than 2.5%. Sample: PBMCs or T cells enriched from blood (not recorded which). These receptors all come from a man between 35 and 55 years old in a cohort exposed to, infected with or recovered from COVID-19 (not recorded which).

The V call is TRBV15, the J call TRBJ1-1; the D gene is possibly TRBD1 (5 bases). Trimming took off 0 bases at V and 0 bases at J, with 8 bases between the two ends. Per germline, CDR1 LNHNV and CDR2 YYDKDF (reference sequence). The CDR3 has 15 residues. CDR3 amino acids: CATSRDDSMNTEAFF. CDR3 bases: TGTGCCACCAGCAGAGATGACAGCATGAACACTGAAGCTTTCTTT.

CDR3 nucleotides: TGTGCCAGCAGTTTTTTTTTGGGACAGGCGGACACTGAAGCTTTCTTT. This translates into CASSFFLGQADTEAFF. This chain uses TRBV28 with TRBJ1-1; the match to TRBD1 covers 8 bases. Germline CDR1 MDHEN, CDR2 SYDVKM. J was trimmed by 3 bases and V by 3 bases; bases with no gene match: 9. CDR3 length equals 16 residues.

This chain joins TRBV27 and TRBJ1-5; 9 bases align to TRBD1. The CDR3 contains 15 residues. Per germline, CDR1 MNHEY and CDR2 SMNVEV (reference sequence). The ends lost 4 bases at V and 1 base at J; junction bases unmatched: 2. CDR3 amino acids: CASSYRGLSNQPQHF. CDR3 nucleotide sequence: TGTGCCAGCAGTTACAGGGGGCTGAGCAATCAGCCCCAGCATTTT.

The table lists this clone with a count of one. CDR3 DNA: TGTGCCAGCAAGGCCCCGGGGGGTCCGTATGGCTACACCTTC. This sequence encodes CASKAPGGPYGYTF. V is TRBV6-5 and J is TRBJ1-2; D possibly corresponds to TRBD1 (5 bases). Germline V gene data show CDR1 as MNHEY and CDR2 as SVGAGI. The CDR3 totals 14 residues. V lost 7 bases and J 5 bases, leaving 17 bases between the germline ends.

The chain combines TRBV12-3 or TRBV12-4 with TRBJ1-5; D not resolved. V was pared by 5 bases and J by 8 bases, with 10 bases between. This CDR3 spans 12 amino acids. CDR3 DNA: TGTGCCAGCAGTCCGGGGTGGGAGCCCCAGCATTTT. It specifies CASSPGWEPQHF.

V usage is TRBV7-2 and J usage is TRBJ2-3; TRBD1 aligns across 7 bases. CDR1 is SGHTA, CDR2 FQGNSA, per germline. The V gene end was trimmed by 5 bases and the J gene end by 2 bases; junction bases not matched to a gene: 13. The CDR3 totals 17 residues. The CDR3 protein is CASSASRDRPYTDTQYF. CDR3 DNA: TGTGCCAGCAGCGCAAGTCGGGACAGACCTTACACAGATACGCAGTATTTT.

The chain joins TRBV5-1 to TRBJ2-7; the match to TRBD2 covers 16 bases. V lost 7 bases, J lost 1 base, and 17 bases stayed unmatched. In germline, CDR1 is SGHRS, CDR2 YFSETQ. This CDR3 contains 20 residues. The CDR3 DNA follows: TGCGCCAGCGCCCCCTCCTTTCCGGGACTAGCGGGAGGGCCGTCCTACGAGCAGTACTTC. It yields the protein CASAPSFPGLAGGPSYEQYF.

The chain combines TRBV5-1 with TRBJ2-2; D perhaps matches TRBD1 (5 bases). CDR3 size: 14 residues. The ends were cut back, 4 bases at V and 6 bases at J, with 13 bases in the middle. Germline CDR1 and CDR2: SGHRS and YFSETQ. The CDR3 spells CASSVDTTPGELFF. The CDR3 region has the DNA TGCGCCAGCAGCGTGGACACTACCCCCGGGGAGCTGTTTTTT.

The V call is TRBV2, the J call TRBJ2-7, with a possible D match to TRBD2 (6 bases). The CDR3 covers 12 residues. V lost 6 bases, J lost 3 bases, and 9 bases lay in between. CDR1 is SNHLY, CDR2 FYNNEI, per germline. CDR3 coding DNA: TGTGCCAGCAGGAGACTAGTCTACGAGCAGTACTTC. Its protein is CASRRLVYEQYF.

This sequence joins TRBV23-1 and TRBJ1-2; TRBD1 aligns across 7 bases. TRBV23-1 is treated as an ORF (open reading frame) with a function not yet certain. This CDR3 comprises 13 residues. The ends lost 4 bases at V and 3 bases at J; junction bases unmatched: 2. CDR3 in DNA: TGCGCCAGCAGTCCCGGACAGGACTATGGCTACACCTTC. Its protein product is CASSPGQDYGYTF.

This chain connects TRBV5-6 to TRBJ1-2; 11 bases match TRBD1. The CDR3 spans 15 residues. J was trimmed by 5 bases and V by 3 bases; bases with no gene match: 6. CDR1 is SGHDT, CDR2 YYEEEE, per germline. CDR3 amino acids: CASSSPGQGGYGYTF. The CDR3 bases are TGTGCCAGCAGCTCACCGGGACAGGGGGGGTATGGCTACACCTTC.

This sequence joins TRBV25-1 and TRBJ1-6; possibly TRBD1 for D (6 bases). Looked up from germline, CDR1 is MGHDK and CDR2 is SYGVNS. The CDR3 runs 17 residues. V was pared by 7 bases and J by 6 bases, with 22 bases between. CDR3 DNA sequence: TGTGCCAGCAAGGCAGGGGACCCCCAAGCCCGTAATTCACCCCTCCACTTT. It encodes CASKAGDPQARNSPLHF.

The chain links TRBV18 to TRBJ2-3; tentative D call: TRBD2 (5 bases). CDR3 length: 13 residues. Trimming stripped 3 bases from V and 9 bases from J, with 13 bases between. Germline values: CDR1 KGHSH, CDR2 LQKENI. The CDR3 bases are TGTGCCAGCTCACCCCCCGGGGTAGGAACGCAGTATTTT. It translates to CASSPPGVGTQYF.